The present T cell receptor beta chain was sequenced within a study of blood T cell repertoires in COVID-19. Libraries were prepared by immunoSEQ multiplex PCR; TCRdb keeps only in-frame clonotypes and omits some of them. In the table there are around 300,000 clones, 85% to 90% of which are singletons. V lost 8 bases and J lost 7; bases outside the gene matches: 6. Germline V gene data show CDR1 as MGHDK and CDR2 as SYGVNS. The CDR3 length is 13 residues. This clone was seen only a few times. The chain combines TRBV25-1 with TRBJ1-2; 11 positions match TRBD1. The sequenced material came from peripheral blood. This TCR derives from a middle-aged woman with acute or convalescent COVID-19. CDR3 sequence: CASRGQGAVGYTF. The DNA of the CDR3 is TGTGCCAGCCGAGGACAGGGGGCGGTTGGCTACACCTTC.